The source of this T cell receptor beta chain is a study of prognosis after radiotherapy for stage I lung cancer. With 5 bases removed from V and 5 bases from J, the gap between germline ends came to 16 bases. The CDR3 is 15 amino acids. Germline CDR1 reads SGHNT; CDR2 reads YENEEA. This clonotype was counted at least ten times. Amplicons of TCR beta CDR3 were generated from genomic DNA by two-round multiplex PCR. It was primers specific to each TRBV and TRBJ gene that first-round PCR used. TCRdb independently ran MiXCR on the multiplex PCR reads; one entry per CDR3 protein. Of 20,000 to 25,000 distinct CDR3 sequences listed, 40% are singletons.

The sequencing used PBMCs, collected before or after stereotactic body radiation therapy (not recorded which). The V call is TRBV11-3, the J call TRBJ2-1; tentatively, D is TRBD2 (6 bases). The receptor was isolated from a donor aged 50 or older with non-small cell lung cancer. CDR3 protein: CASSVGVGGDNEQFF. CDR3 DNA sequence: TGTGCCAGCAGCGTAGGGGTCGGGGGAGACAATGAGCAGTTCTTC.